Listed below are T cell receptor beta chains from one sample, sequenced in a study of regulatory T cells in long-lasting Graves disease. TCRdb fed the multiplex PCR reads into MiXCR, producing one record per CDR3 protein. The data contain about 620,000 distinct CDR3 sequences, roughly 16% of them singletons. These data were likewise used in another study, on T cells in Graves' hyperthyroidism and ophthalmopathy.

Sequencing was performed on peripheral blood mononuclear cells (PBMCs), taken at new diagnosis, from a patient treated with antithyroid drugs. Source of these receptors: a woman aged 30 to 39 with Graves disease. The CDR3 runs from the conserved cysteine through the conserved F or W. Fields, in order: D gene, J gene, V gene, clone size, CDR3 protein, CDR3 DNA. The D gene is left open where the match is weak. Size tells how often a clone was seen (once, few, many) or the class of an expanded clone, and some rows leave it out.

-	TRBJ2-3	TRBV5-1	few	CASGSILTDTQYF	TGCGCCAGCGGGTCCATTCTTACAGATACGCAGTATTTT
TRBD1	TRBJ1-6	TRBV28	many	CASSFSGQGVSPLHF	TGTGCCAGCAGTTTCTCGGGACAGGGGGTTTCACCCCTCCACTTT
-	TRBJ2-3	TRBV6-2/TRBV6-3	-	CASSYGPSSTDTQYF	TGTGCCAGCAGTTACGGCCCCTCCAGCACAGATACGCAGTATTTT
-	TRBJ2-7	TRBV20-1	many	CSARDWRDRPYEQYF	TGCAGTGCTAGAGATTGGAGGGATCGCCCCTACGAGCAGTACTTC
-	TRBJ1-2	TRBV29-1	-	CSVEDFSGSNYGYTF	TGCAGCGTTGAAGATTTTTCAGGGAGCAACTATGGCTACACCTTC
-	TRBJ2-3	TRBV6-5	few	CASSDSGEGDTQYF	TGTGCCAGCAGTGACTCGGGCGAAGGAGATACGCAGTATTTT
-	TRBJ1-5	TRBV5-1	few	CASSIRTHDSNQPQHF	TGCGCCAGCAGCATTCGGACACACGATAGCAATCAGCCCCAGCATTTT
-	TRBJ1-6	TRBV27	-	CASSLLGRVSPLHF	TGTGCCAGCAGTTTATTGGGCAGGGTTTCACCCCTCCACTTT
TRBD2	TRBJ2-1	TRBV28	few	CASNDGREGRNEQFF	TGTGCCAGCAACGATGGGCGGGAGGGCCGTAATGAGCAGTTCTTC
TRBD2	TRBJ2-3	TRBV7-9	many	CASSPERLAERWGTQYF	TGTGCCAGCAGCCCCGAACGACTAGCGGAACGGTGGGGTACGCAGTATTTT
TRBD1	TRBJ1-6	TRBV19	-	CASSAGDRGFDSPLHF	TGTGCCAGTAGTGCGGGGGACAGGGGTTTTGATTCACCCCTCCACTTT
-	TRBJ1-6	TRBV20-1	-	CSATISPLHF	TGCAGTGCTACGATATCACCCCTCCACTTT
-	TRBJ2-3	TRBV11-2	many	CASSLGAATQYF	TGTGCCAGCAGCTTAGGGGCGGCTACGCAGTATTTT
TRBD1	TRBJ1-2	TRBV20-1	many	CSAPQGGYGYTF	TGCAGTGCACCTCAGGGGGGCTATGGCTACACCTTC
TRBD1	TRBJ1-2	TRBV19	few	CASSIGGQGTGGYTF	TGTGCCAGTAGTATTGGAGGACAGGGGACGGGCGGCTACACCTTC
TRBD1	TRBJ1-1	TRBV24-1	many	CATSDPGQAVGRIEAFF	TGTGCCACCAGTGACCCGGGACAGGCTGTGGGGAGGATAGAAGCTTTCTTT